The 2 T cell receptor beta chains given below trace back to one sample, sequenced in a study of T-cell reconstitution after alpha-beta-depleted transplantation in children. Researchers prepared the TCRbeta library using unique molecular identifiers, the study reports. TCRdb reanalysed the PCR reads using MiXCR and keeps one entry per CDR3 protein. Among 77,000 or so distinct CDR3 sequences listed, 18% were seen once. This sample comprised PBMCs, mostly from graft donor cells, obtained 360 days after TCRalphabeta/CD19-depleted stem cell transplant. The source of these receptors is a male patient between 2 and 10 years old who had a stem cell transplant for acute lymphoblastic leukemia, so the T cells may come from the graft donor.

This chain uses TRBV7-9 with TRBJ2-7; D might be TRBD1 (6 bases). The length of the CDR3 is 15 residues. The germline V gene has CDR1 SEHNR and CDR2 FQNEAQ (reference sequence). Trimming took off 1 base at V and 2 bases at J, with 12 bases between the two ends. The CDR3 nucleotides are TGTGCCAGCAGCTTAGGGACAGTTTTTGCCTACGAGCAGTACTTC. Amino acid sequence: CASSLGTVFAYEQYF.

CDR3: CASSLSGATGELFF. The CDR3 nucleotides are TGTGCCAGCAGTTTATCGGGAGCAACCGGGGAGCTGTTTTTT. This chain links TRBV12-3 or TRBV12-4 with TRBJ2-2, with TRBD2 as a possible D gene (6 bases). V lost 2 bases, J lost 5 bases, and 9 bases lay in between. The CDR3 is made up of 14 amino acids.